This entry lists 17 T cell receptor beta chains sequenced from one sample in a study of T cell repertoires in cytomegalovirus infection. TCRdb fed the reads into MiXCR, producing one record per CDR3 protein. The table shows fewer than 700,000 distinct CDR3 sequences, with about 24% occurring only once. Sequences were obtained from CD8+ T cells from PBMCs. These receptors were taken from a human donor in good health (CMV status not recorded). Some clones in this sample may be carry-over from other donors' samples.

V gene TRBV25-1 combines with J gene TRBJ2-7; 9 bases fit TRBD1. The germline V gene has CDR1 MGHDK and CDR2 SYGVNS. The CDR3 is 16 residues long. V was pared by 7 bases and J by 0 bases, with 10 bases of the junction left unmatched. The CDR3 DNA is TGTGCCAGCACGTCACATGGGACAGGGATCTCCTACGAGCAGTACGTC. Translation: CASTSHGTGISYEQYV.

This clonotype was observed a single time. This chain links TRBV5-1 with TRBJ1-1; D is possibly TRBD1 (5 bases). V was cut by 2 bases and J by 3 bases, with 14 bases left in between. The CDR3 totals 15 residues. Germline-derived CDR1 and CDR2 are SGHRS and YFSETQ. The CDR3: CASSFSQGMDTEAFF. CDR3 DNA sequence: TGCGCCAGCAGCTTTTCGCAGGGCATGGACACTGAAGCTTTCTTT.

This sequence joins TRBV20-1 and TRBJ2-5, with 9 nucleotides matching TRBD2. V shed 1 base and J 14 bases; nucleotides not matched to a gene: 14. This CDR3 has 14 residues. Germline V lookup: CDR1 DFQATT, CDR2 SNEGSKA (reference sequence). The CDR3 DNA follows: TGCAGTGCTAGAGTGCAGCGGGGGGCCCCCCCCTTTTACTTC. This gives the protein CSARVQRGAPPFYF.

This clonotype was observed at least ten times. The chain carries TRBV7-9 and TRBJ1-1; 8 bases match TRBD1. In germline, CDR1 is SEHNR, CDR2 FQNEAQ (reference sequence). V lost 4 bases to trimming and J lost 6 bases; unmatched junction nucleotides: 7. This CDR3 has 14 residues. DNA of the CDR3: TGTGCCAGCAGCTATACCTGGACAGGGTCTGAAGCTTTCTTT. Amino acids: CASSYTWTGSEAFF.

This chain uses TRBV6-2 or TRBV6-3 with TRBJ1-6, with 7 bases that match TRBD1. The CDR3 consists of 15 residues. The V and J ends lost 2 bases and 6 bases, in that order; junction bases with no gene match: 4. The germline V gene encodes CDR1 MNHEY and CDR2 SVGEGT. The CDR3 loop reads CASSYPGQSNSPLHF. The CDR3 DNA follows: TGTGCCAGCAGTTACCCGGGACAGAGTAATTCACCCCTCCACTTT.

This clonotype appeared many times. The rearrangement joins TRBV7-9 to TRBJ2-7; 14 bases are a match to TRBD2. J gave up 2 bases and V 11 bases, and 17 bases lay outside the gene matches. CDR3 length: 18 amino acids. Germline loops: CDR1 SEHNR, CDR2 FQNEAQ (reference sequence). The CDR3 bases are TGTGCCTGTGCCCCGACTGGGACTAGCGGGGGTCTCGCCTACGAGCAGTACTTC. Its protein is CACAPTGTSGGLAYEQYF.

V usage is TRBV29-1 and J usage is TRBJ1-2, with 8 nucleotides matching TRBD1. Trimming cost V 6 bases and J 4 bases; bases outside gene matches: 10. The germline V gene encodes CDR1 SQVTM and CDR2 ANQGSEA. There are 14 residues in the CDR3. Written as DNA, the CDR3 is TGCAGCGTCCCTGGACAGGGTAGGGCCTATGGCTACACCTTC. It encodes CSVPGQGRAYGYTF.

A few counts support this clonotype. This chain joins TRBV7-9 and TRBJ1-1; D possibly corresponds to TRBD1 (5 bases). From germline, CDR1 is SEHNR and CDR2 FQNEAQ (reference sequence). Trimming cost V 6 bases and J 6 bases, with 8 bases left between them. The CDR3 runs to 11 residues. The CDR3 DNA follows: TGTGCCAGCAGGTCAGGGCCTGAAGCTTTCTTT. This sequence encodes CASRSGPEAFF.

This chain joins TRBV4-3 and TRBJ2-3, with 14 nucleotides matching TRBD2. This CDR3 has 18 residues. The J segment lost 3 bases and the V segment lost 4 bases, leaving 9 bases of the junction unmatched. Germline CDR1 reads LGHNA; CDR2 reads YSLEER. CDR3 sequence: CASSLGLAGGRRTDTQYF. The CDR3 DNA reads TGCGCCAGCAGCCTTGGACTAGCGGGGGGCCGGCGTACAGATACGCAGTATTTT.

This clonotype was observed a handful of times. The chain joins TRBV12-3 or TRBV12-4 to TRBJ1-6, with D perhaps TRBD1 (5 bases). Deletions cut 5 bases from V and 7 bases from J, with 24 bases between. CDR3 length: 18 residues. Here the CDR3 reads CASSLGTELVRGNSPLHF. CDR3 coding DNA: TGTGCCAGCAGTCTCGGGACTGAGTTGGTCCGCGGGAATTCACCCCTCCACTTT.

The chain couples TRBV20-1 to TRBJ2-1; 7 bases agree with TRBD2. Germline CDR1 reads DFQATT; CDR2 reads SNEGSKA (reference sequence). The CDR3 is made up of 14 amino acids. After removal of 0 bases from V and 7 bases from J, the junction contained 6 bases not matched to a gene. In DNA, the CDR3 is TGCAGTGCTAGAGAGGCGGGGGTTGGGAATGAGCAGTTCTTC. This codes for CSAREAGVGNEQFF.

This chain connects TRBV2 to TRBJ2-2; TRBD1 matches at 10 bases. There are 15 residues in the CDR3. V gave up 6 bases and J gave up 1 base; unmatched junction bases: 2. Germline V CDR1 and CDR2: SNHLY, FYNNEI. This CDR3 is CASRRTGGNTGELFF. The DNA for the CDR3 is TGTGCCAGCAGACGGACAGGGGGGAACACCGGGGAGCTGTTTTTT. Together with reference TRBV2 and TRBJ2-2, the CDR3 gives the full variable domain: EPEVTQTPSHQVTQMGQEVILRCVPISNHLYFYWYRQILGQKVEFLVSFYNNEISEKSEIFDDQFSVERPDGSNFTLKIRSTKLEDSAMYFCASRRTGGNTGELFFGEGSRLTVL.

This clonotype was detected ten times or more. CDR3 DNA: TGTGCCAGCAGCTCTCGGACTAGCGGTCCCGGAGATACGCAGTATTTT. It codes for CASSSRTSGPGDTQYF. This chain joins TRBV7-9 and TRBJ2-3, with 10 nucleotides matching TRBD2. The CDR3 spans 16 residues. The germline V gene encodes CDR1 SEHNR and CDR2 FQNEAQ (reference sequence). J gave up 5 bases and V 4 bases, and 9 bases lay outside the gene matches.

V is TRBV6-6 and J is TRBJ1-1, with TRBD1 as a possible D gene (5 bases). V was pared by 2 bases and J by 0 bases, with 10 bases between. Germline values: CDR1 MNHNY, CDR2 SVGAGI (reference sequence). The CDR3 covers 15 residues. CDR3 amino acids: CASSYVKGLNTEAFF. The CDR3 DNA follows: TGTGCCAGCAGTTACGTGAAGGGACTGAACACTGAAGCTTTCTTT.

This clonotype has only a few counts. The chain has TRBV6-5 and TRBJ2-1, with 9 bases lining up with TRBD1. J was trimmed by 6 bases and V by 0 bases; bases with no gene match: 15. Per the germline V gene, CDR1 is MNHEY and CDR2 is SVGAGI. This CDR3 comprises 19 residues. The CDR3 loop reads CASSYSNTPDRGALNEQFF. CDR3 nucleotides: TGTGCCAGCAGTTACTCGAATACTCCCGACAGGGGGGCCCTCAATGAGCAGTTCTTC.

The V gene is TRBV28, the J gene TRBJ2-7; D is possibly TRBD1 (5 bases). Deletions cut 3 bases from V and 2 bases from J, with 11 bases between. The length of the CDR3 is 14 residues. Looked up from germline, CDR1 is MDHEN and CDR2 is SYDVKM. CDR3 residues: CASSFQGATYEQYV. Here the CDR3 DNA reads TGTGCCAGCAGTTTCCAGGGTGCGACCTACGAGCAGTACGTC.

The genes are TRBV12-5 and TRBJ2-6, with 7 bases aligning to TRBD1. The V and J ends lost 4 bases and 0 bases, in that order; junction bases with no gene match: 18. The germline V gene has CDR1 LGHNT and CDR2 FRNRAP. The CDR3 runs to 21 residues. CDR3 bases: TGTGCTAGTGGTTCAGACACCCTGGGACAGCGCGAGGACTCTGGGGCCAACGTCCTGACTTTC. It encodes CASGSDTLGQREDSGANVLTF.